Below, 25 T cell receptor beta chains from the same sample are listed, as sequenced in a study of blood T cells in healthy people across ages (dated by TCRdb to the mid-2010s). Library creation used 5' RACE. The reads were generated on an Illumina HiSeq 2500. The second PCR ran for roughly 7 to 12 cycles and used a J-beta primer mix along with a sample-barcoded 5' primer. TCRdb trimmed public reads at Q25 via fastp, called clones via MiXCR and kept in-frame beta chains. All rows with the same CDR3 protein become a single entry with the most common DNA and genes. The sample table holds 650,000 to 700,000 distinct CDR3 sequences, of which more than 45% were seen once. About 13% of the sample rests with the top ten. The sample was blood. Receptors originate from a woman aged 80 or over in good health.

This clonotype was observed at least ten times. CDR3 protein: CASSYVGQGHNEQFF. The CDR3 region has the DNA TGTGCCAGCAGCTATGTAGGACAGGGTCATAATGAGCAGTTCTTC. The V and J genes are TRBV7-9 and TRBJ2-1, with 8 nucleotides matching TRBD1. CDR3 size: 15 residues. Germline loops: CDR1 SEHNR, CDR2 FQNEAQ (reference sequence). The J segment lost 7 bases and the V segment lost 4 bases, leaving 9 bases of the junction unmatched.

A few counts support this clonotype. V gene TRBV7-2 combines with J gene TRBJ1-2; maybe TRBD1 (6 bases). Between the trimmed V and J ends, which lost 1 base and 4 bases, there was a span of 13 bases. The CDR3 extends over 15 amino acids. In germline, CDR1 is SGHTA, CDR2 FQGNSA. DNA for the CDR3: TGTGCCAGCAGCTTAGGACCGGACAGCGGCTATGGCTACACCTTC. Encoded protein: CASSLGPDSGYGYTF.

This clonotype was seen only a few times. The chain has TRBV5-1 and TRBJ2-3; TRBD2 matches at 15 bases. CDR1 and CDR2 (germline): SGHRS, YFSETQ. This CDR3 is 19 amino acids long. V shed 2 bases and J 4 bases; nucleotides not matched to a gene: 11. This CDR3 reads CASSFFYGLAGGRADTQYF. The DNA for the CDR3 is TGCGCCAGCAGCTTTTTTTACGGACTAGCGGGAGGGAGGGCAGATACGCAGTATTTT.

Remarks on this clonotype: A much larger clone lies one base from this, so it may be a read error. The J gene is TRBJ2-1, the V gene TRBV10-3; 9 bases map to TRBD2. Per the germline V gene, CDR1 is ENHRY and CDR2 is SYGVKD. The CDR3 is made up of 19 amino acids. This CDR3 reads CAIGLERGAPYETYNGQFF. The CDR3 coding sequence is TGTGCCATCGGTCTCGAGCGGGGGGCTCCTTATGAGACCTACAATGGGCAGTTCTTC.

Worth noting for this clonotype: A much larger clone lies a single base off, so this may be a read error. The chain employs TRBV12-3 or TRBV12-4 and TRBJ2-1; TRBD2 aligns across 9 bases. The CDR3 is 17 residues long. Here the CDR3 reads CTSSLGGSSGSSDEQFF. CDR3 DNA sequence: TGTACCAGCAGTTTAGGGGGTAGTAGCGGGAGTTCGGATGAGCAGTTCTTC.

On this clonotype itself: Being one base from a much bigger clone, this may be a read error. J is TRBJ2-5 and V is TRBV20-1, with TRBD1 identical over 7 bases. Germline loops: CDR1 DFQATT, CDR2 SNEGSKA (reference sequence). The CDR3 contains 13 residues. J was trimmed by 11 bases and V by 5 bases; bases with no gene match: 14. CDR3 amino acids: CSASGTEPNEQYF. The CDR3 bases are TGCAGTGCTTCCGGGACAGAGCCCAATGAGCAGTACTTC.

This clonotype has only one observation. The chain employs TRBV29-1 and TRBJ2-4; D might be TRBD1 (6 bases). The CDR3 contains 15 residues. Trimming took off 0 bases at V and 0 bases at J, with 9 bases between the two ends. The germline V gene encodes CDR1 SQVTM and CDR2 ANQGSEA. The CDR3 is CSVEETGLAKNIQYF. DNA of the CDR3: TGCAGCGTTGAAGAGACAGGTCTAGCCAAAAACATTCAGTACTTC.

The CDR3: CASSFEQGRPFF. Written as DNA, the CDR3 is TGCGCCAGCAGCTTTGAACAGGGGAGGCCTTTCTTT. The chain combines TRBV5-1 with TRBJ1-1, with 7 bases that match TRBD1. With V trimmed by 2 bases and J by 12 bases, 7 bases remained unmatched. The CDR3 has 12 residues. CDR1 is SGHRS, CDR2 YFSETQ, per germline.

This chain uses TRBV7-2 with TRBJ2-5, with TRBD2 identical over 9 bases. Unmatched junction bases numbered 18, after V lost 2 bases and J lost 11 bases. Germline values: CDR1 SGHTA, CDR2 FQGNSA. This CDR3 has 17 amino acids. The CDR3 nucleotides are TGTGCCAGCAGCTTAAGCCTAGCGGGACTTCGGATGGATGAGCAGTACTTC. Its protein is CASSLSLAGLRMDEQYF.

This clonotype was found many times. A much larger clone sits a single nucleotide away, making a read error possible. The V and J genes are TRBV6-6 and TRBJ2-7, with 11 bases matching TRBD2. CDR1 MNHNY and CDR2 SVGAGI come from the germline V gene (reference sequence). The CDR3 loop spans 15 amino acids. V dropped 4 bases and J dropped 4; count of bases not matched to a gene: 6. CDR3 bases: TGTGCCAGCAGTTGGGCGGGACTAGCGGAATACGAGCAGTACTTC. Its translation: CASSWAGLAEYEQYF.

The V gene is TRBV7-8, the J gene TRBJ2-5, with no clear D. V lost 4 bases and J lost 0, with 9 bases in between. Per the germline V gene, CDR1 is SGHVS and CDR2 is FQNEAQ. The CDR3 covers 14 residues. CDR3 nucleotide sequence: TGTGCCAGCAGCTCTGCCACGTACCAAGAGACCCAGTACTTC. Translated: CASSSATYQETQYF.

A few counts support this clonotype. V is TRBV3-1 and J is TRBJ1-1; tentative D call: TRBD1 (6 bases). This CDR3 region has 13 residues. Germline CDR1 reads LGHDT; CDR2 reads YNNKEL (reference sequence). Trimming took off 1 base at V and 4 bases at J, with 7 bases between the two ends. CDR3 bases: TGTGCCAGCAGCCAAGGGGGGGCCACTGAAGCTTTCTTT. It translates to CASSQGGATEAFF.

The CDR3 reads CASSTRDASSYNSPLHF. As DNA, the CDR3 is TGTGCCAGCAGTACCCGGGACGCGAGCTCCTATAATTCACCCCTCCACTTT. J is TRBJ1-6 and V is TRBV6-2 or TRBV6-3; perhaps TRBD1 as D (5 bases). Trimming left V 5 bases short and J 0 bases short, with 14 bases between. Germline CDR1 is MNHEY and CDR2 is SVGEGT. The CDR3 sequence is 17 residues long.

This clonotype was found many times. The rearrangement links TRBV20-1 to TRBJ2-3; D is undetermined. Germline V gives CDR1 DFQATT, CDR2 SNEGSKA (reference sequence). The V gene lost 6 bases and the J gene lost 2 bases, with 21 bases spanning the gap. The CDR3 sequence is 16 residues long. CDR3 DNA sequence: TGCAGTGCCCCCCTCGGAAAAGTATTATACACAGATACGCAGTATTTT. Translating it yields CSAPLGKVLYTDTQYF.

This clonotype was observed a few times. V and J are TRBV6-2 or TRBV6-3 and TRBJ1-6, with D maybe TRBD1 (5 bases). Trimming shortened V by 5 bases and J by 14 bases, and 22 bases separated the two germline ends. Germline V CDR1 and CDR2: MNHEY, SVGEGT. This CDR3 contains 15 residues. The CDR3 nucleotides are TGTGCCAGCAGTCCTCGAATTGCTCCCCCGGGGGCCCTCCACTTT. As protein: CASSPRIAPPGALHF.

The chain carries TRBV11-2 and TRBJ2-4, with TRBD1 matching over 7 bases. Matching the DNA end better, TRBJ2-7 makes the J call doubtful. The CDR3 extends over 19 amino acids. In germline, CDR1 is SGHAT, CDR2 FQNNGV. Here the CDR3 reads CASSLLPGQRSAYSYEQYF. DNA for the CDR3: TGTGCCAGCAGCTTACTACCGGGACAGCGAAGCGCTTACTCCTACGAGCAGTACTTC.

This clonotype has only one observation. A junction boundary mismatches the germline segment, possibly from a read error. The rearrangement uses TRBV15 and TRBJ2-3; D may correspond to TRBD1 or TRBD2 (5 bases each). CDR1 is LNHNV and CDR2 is YYDKDF in the germline V gene (reference sequence). The CDR3 length is 16 residues. This CDR3 reads CAASSYRDGTQDTQYF. DNA of the CDR3: TGTGCCGCCAGCAGTTACCGGGACGGAACCCAAGATACGCAGTATTTT.

As to this clonotype: A much larger clone differs from this one at a single base, so this may be a read error. The chain uses TRBV20-1 and TRBJ1-1; D not certain. The CDR3 extends over 14 amino acids. CDR1 is DFQATT and CDR2 is SNEGSKA in the germline V gene (reference sequence). V was pared by 5 bases and J by 1 base, with 14 bases between. CDR3 nucleotide sequence: TGCAGTGCTCGTCTGGGCGGTTCGAACACTGAAGCTTTCTTT. This codes for CSARLGGSNTEAFF.

This clonotype has a count of ten or more. This sequence joins TRBV6-2 or TRBV6-3 and TRBJ2-7, with D perhaps matching TRBD2 (6 bases). The germline CDR1 and CDR2 sequences are MNHEY and SVGEGT. The length of the CDR3 is 13 residues. Trimming removed 7 bases from V and 3 bases from J, with 13 bases in between. The CDR3 region has the DNA TGTGCCAGCAAGGAGGGTACAAGCTACGAGCAGTACTTC. Residues: CASKEGTSYEQYF.

The V gene is TRBV9, the J gene TRBJ1-4; 7 nucleotides line up with TRBD1. The CDR3 runs to 15 residues. J lost 8 bases, V lost 3 bases, and 10 bases had no gene match. The germline gives CDR1 SGDLS, CDR2 YYNGEE. Here the CDR3 DNA reads TGTGCCAGCAGCGGATACAGGGGCAGTGTGGAAAAACTGTTTTTT. Encoded protein: CASSGYRGSVEKLFF.

The genes are TRBV6-2 or TRBV6-3 and TRBJ2-3; no clear D gene. This CDR3 comprises 14 residues. CDR1 and CDR2 (germline): MNHEY, SVGEGT. V was trimmed by 0 bases and J by 4 bases, leaving 8 bases between them. In DNA, the CDR3 is TGTGCCAGCAGTTACTCATTCGGAGCAGATACGCAGTATTTT. The encoded protein is CASSYSFGADTQYF.

The J gene is TRBJ1-1, the V gene TRBV7-9; 9 bases are a match to TRBD1. The V gene end was trimmed by 2 bases and the J gene end by 7 bases; junction bases not matched to a gene: 8. There are 15 residues in the CDR3. Per the germline V gene, CDR1 is SEHNR and CDR2 is FQNEAQ (reference sequence). CDR3 nucleotide sequence: TGTGCCAGCAGCTTAAGTCGGACAGGGGTCGGTGAAGCTTTCTTT. The encoded protein is CASSLSRTGVGEAFF.

Comment on this clonotype: A much larger clonotype is one base distant, so this may be a read error. The genes are TRBV10-3 and TRBJ2-1; 7 bases line up with TRBD1. CDR1 and CDR2 from the germline V gene are ENHRY and SYGVKD. The trim removed 2 bases at V and 5 bases at J, leaving 6 bases unmatched. The CDR3 extends over 15 amino acids. The CDR3 loop reads CAISESQGVHNEQFF. Here the CDR3 DNA reads TGTGCCATCAGTGAGAGCCAGGGGGTCCACAATGAGCAGTTCTTC.

This chain uses TRBV6-2 or TRBV6-3 with TRBJ2-3; either TRBD1 or TRBD2 may fit D (5 bases each). This CDR3 has 16 residues. The ends were cut back, 4 bases at V and 4 bases at J, with 18 bases in the middle. Germline V CDR1 and CDR2: MNHEY, SVGEGT. DNA of the CDR3: TGTGCCAGCAGTTTCCGGGACGGCCCCTTGTCAGATACGCAGTATTTT. Translated, it gives CASSFRDGPLSDTQYF.

About this clonotype: With a much larger clone just one base away, this may be a read error. This chain joins TRBV11-2 and TRBJ2-1; 10 bases fit TRBD2. Per germline, CDR1 SGHAT and CDR2 FQNNGV. The CDR3 is 17 residues long. The CDR3 protein is CTSSLGASGREIREQFF. CDR3 bases: TGTACCAGCAGCTTAGGCGCTAGCGGGAGAGAGATTCGAGAGCAGTTCTTC.